The 21 T cell receptor beta chains below were found in one sample sequenced in a study of T cells after yellow fever vaccination. One entry per CDR3 protein results from TCRdb running MiXCR on the 5' RACE reads. The sample consists of approximately 120,000 distinct CDR3 sequences, about 7% of them appearing once. The sequences come from CD4+ T cells sorted from PBMCs, collected approximately 11 days after the first yellow fever vaccination. The receptors originated from a man aged 18 to 30 who received the YFV17D yellow fever vaccine.

The chain is built from TRBV10-3 and TRBJ2-5, with 7 bases lining up with TRBD2. Germline V gives CDR1 ENHRY, CDR2 SYGVKD. V shed 6 bases and J 4 bases; nucleotides not matched to a gene: 5. CDR3 length: 13 amino acids. The CDR3 sequence is CAISPGGGETQYF. CDR3 sequence (DNA): TGTGCCATCAGCCCTGGGGGGGGAGAGACCCAGTACTTC.

Regarding this clonotype: This clone may be a read error of a much larger clone one base away. The V call is TRBV29-1, the J call TRBJ2-3; 8 bases align to TRBD2. This CDR3 is built from 15 residues. Germline lookup yields CDR1 SQVTM and CDR2 ANQGSEA. CDR3 residues: CCVAPAGATTDTQYF. CDR3 DNA sequence: TGCTGCGTTGCCCCAGCGGGGGCCACCACAGATACGCAGTATTTT.

There are many counts of this clonotype. The J gene is TRBJ2-5, the V gene TRBV12-3 or TRBV12-4; 10 bases match TRBD2. This CDR3 has 15 amino acids. V lost 3 bases and J lost 7; bases outside the gene matches: 8. Written as DNA, the CDR3 is TGTGCCAGCAGTTTGGAGAGCGGGGGGGCTCGGACCCAGTACTTC. It is translated as CASSLESGGARTQYF.

A few counts support this clonotype. This chain joins TRBV7-2 and TRBJ1-5; TRBD1 matches 7 bases. The CDR3 is 15 residues long. V trimming: 1 base; J trimming: 4 bases; junction bases outside the gene matches: 4. Per the germline V gene, CDR1 is SGHTA and CDR2 is FQGNSA. For the CDR3, the DNA is TGTGCCAGCAGCTTAGGACAGGGAATGAATCAGCCCCAGCATTTT. Protein product: CASSLGQGMNQPQHF.

This clonotype was counted ten times or more. The chain carries TRBV11-2 and TRBJ1-5; the D gene is possibly TRBD1 (5 bases). V was shortened by 6 bases and J by 11 bases, with 11 bases between the two germline ends. The CDR3 spans 11 residues. Germline loops: CDR1 SGHAT, CDR2 FQNNGV. CDR3 sequence (DNA): TGTGCCAGCAGTTCCGGGGGGTCCCAGCATTTT. Amino acid sequence: CASSSGGSQHF.

This clonotype appeared many times. The chain has TRBV4-3 and TRBJ2-3; possibly TRBD1 or TRBD2 for D (6 bases each). The germline V gene has CDR1 LGHNA and CDR2 YSLEER. The CDR3 loop spans 13 amino acids. V lost 3 bases and J lost 4, with 8 bases in between. As DNA, the CDR3 is TGCGCCAGCAGCCAGAGGGGGGCAGATACGCAGTATTTT. This gives the protein CASSQRGADTQYF.

This clonotype was seen many times. The V and J genes are TRBV20-1 and TRBJ2-4; D is perhaps TRBD1 or TRBD2 (5 bases each). The CDR3 consists of 14 residues. V lost 6 bases and J lost 2, with 14 bases in between. CDR1 and CDR2 (germline): DFQATT, SNEGSKA (reference sequence). The CDR3 bases are TGCAGTGCGGCCGAGGGGTCCACCAAAAACATTCAGTACTTC. This sequence encodes CSAAEGSTKNIQYF.

The chain links TRBV7-9 to TRBJ2-7; D may be TRBD1 or TRBD2 (6 bases each). Trimming took 1 base from V and 5 from J, leaving 12 bases between them. The CDR3 totals 14 residues. The V gene's germline CDR1 is SEHNR and CDR2 FQNEAQ (reference sequence). The DNA of the CDR3 is TGTGCCAGCAGCTTAGTCTGGGGGGCGGACGAGCAGTACTTC. Translating gives CASSLVWGADEQYF. Filled out from reference TRBV7-9 and TRBJ2-7, the complete variable domain reads DTGVSQNPRHKITKRGQNVTFRCDPISEHNRLYWYRQTLGQGPEFLTYFQNEAQLEKSRLLSDRFSAERPKGSFSTLEIQRTEQGDSAMYLCASSLVWGADEQYFGPGTRLTVT.

This clonotype has ten or more counts. The chain couples TRBV18 to TRBJ2-5; 9 bases are a match to TRBD1. V trimming: 1 base; J trimming: 5 bases; junction bases outside the gene matches: 11. Germline V gene sequence: CDR1 KGHSH, CDR2 LQKENI. This CDR3 has 17 residues. DNA for the CDR3: TGTGCCAGCTCACCACGGACAGGGGCCTTCGAGGGCGAGACCCAGTACTTC. Translating gives CASSPRTGAFEGETQYF.

This clonotype was observed at least ten times. V is TRBV12-3 or TRBV12-4 and J is TRBJ1-2, with D possibly TRBD1 on 6 matching bases. The CDR3 is 15 amino acids. V shed 5 bases and J shed 2 bases, with 15 bases lying between them. DNA for the CDR3: TGTGCCAGCAGTCCCCCAGGGGCGCGGAACTATGGCTACACCTTC. Its protein is CASSPPGARNYGYTF.

This clonotype appeared many times. This sequence joins TRBV12-3 or TRBV12-4 and TRBJ2-7; 7 bases are a match to TRBD2. The V segment lost 6 bases and the J segment 3 bases; nucleotides outside the gene matches: 11. This CDR3 has 15 amino acids. The DNA for the CDR3 is TGTGCCAGCAGCCCTTGGGGGGGAGGAATCTACGAGCAGTACTTC. It codes for CASSPWGGGIYEQYF.

This clonotype was seen repeatedly, ten times or more. The chain uses TRBV4-3 and TRBJ2-3; 7 bases agree with TRBD2. Losses at the gene ends were 0 bases for V and 6 bases for J; bases not matched to a gene: 6. This CDR3 is 15 amino acids long. In germline, CDR1 is LGHNA, CDR2 YSLEER. The CDR3 nucleotides are TGCGCCAGCAGCCAAGAGGGGGGGTCCACGGATACGCAGTATTTT. Translation: CASSQEGGSTDTQYF.

The chain couples TRBV20-1 to TRBJ1-1, with D tentatively TRBD1 (5 bases). The V gene lost 8 bases and the J gene lost 3 bases, with 19 bases spanning the gap. This CDR3 comprises 14 residues. Germline V lookup: CDR1 DFQATT, CDR2 SNEGSKA (reference sequence). The CDR3 is CSTGPPGWDTEAFF. The CDR3 region has the DNA TGCAGTACGGGGCCCCCAGGGTGGGACACTGAAGCTTTCTTT.

There are many counts of this clonotype. The gene calls are TRBV20-1 and TRBJ1-2; D perhaps matches TRBD1 (5 bases). Trimming cost V 5 bases and J 2 bases, with 18 bases left between them. Germline V lookup: CDR1 DFQATT, CDR2 SNEGSKA (reference sequence). The CDR3 is 15 amino acids. CDR3 residues: CSAFPNPGTNYGYTF. The CDR3 nucleotides are TGCAGTGCTTTTCCAAACCCCGGGACCAACTATGGCTACACCTTC.

The genes are TRBV12-3 or TRBV12-4 and TRBJ1-6, with unresolved D. This CDR3 is 14 amino acids long. V was pared by 6 bases and J by 6 bases, with 12 bases between. In DNA, the CDR3 is TGTGCCAGCAGCCCGAGAGGGCCTAATTCACCCCTCCACTTT. It encodes CASSPRGPNSPLHF.

This clonotype was seen ten or more times. The gene calls are TRBV20-1 and TRBJ1-2; no clear D. The V gene's germline CDR1 is DFQATT and CDR2 SNEGSKA (reference sequence). The CDR3 contains 13 residues. V gave up 0 bases and J gave up 1 base, with 6 bases separating them. This CDR3 is CSARDPFNYGYTF. For the CDR3, the DNA is TGCAGTGCTAGAGATCCTTTTAACTATGGCTACACCTTC.

The sample holds many counts of this clonotype. V is TRBV20-1 and J is TRBJ2-3; the match to TRBD2 covers 8 bases. CDR1 is DFQATT, CDR2 SNEGSKA, per germline (reference sequence). This CDR3 contains 14 residues. V trimming: 7 bases; J trimming: 3 bases; junction bases outside the gene matches: 9. CDR3 sequence: CSVARGGWTDTQYF. The CDR3 DNA is TGCAGTGTCGCACGGGGGGGTTGGACAGATACGCAGTATTTT.

The rearrangement joins TRBV2 to TRBJ2-1; D is unresolved. V was pared by 6 bases and J by 10 bases, with 13 bases between. In germline, CDR1 is SNHLY, CDR2 FYNNEI. CDR3 length: 12 residues. The CDR3 coding sequence is TGTGCCAGCAGGAAAGATGCTGACGAGCAGTTCTTC. This translates into CASRKDADEQFF.

This clonotype was found many times. The V and J genes are TRBV27 and TRBJ1-4, with D unresolved. Trimming took off 6 bases at V and 8 bases at J, with 13 bases between the two ends. Germline lookup yields CDR1 MNHEY and CDR2 SMNVEV (reference sequence). CDR3 length: 13 amino acids. CDR3 coding DNA: TGTGCCAGCAGCCGCTGGCCGGGGGAAAAACTGTTTTTT. It encodes CASSRWPGEKLFF.

This clonotype was counted at least ten times. V is TRBV5-8 and J is TRBJ1-2; 10 bases are a match to TRBD1. V lost 4 bases, J lost 4 bases, and 7 bases stayed unmatched. The CDR3 loop spans 15 amino acids. Germline loops: CDR1 SGHTS, CDR2 YDEGEE. DNA of the CDR3: TGTGCCAGCAGCGCTTTTGGACAGGGGGTCTATGGCTACACCTTC. This gives the protein CASSAFGQGVYGYTF.

This clonotype has ten or more counts. The J gene is TRBJ1-2, the V gene TRBV11-3; unclear D gene. The CDR3 has 15 residues. Between the trimmed V and J ends, which lost 1 base and 4 bases, there was a span of 13 bases. In germline, CDR1 is SGHNT, CDR2 YENEEA. In nucleotides, the CDR3 is TGTGCCAGCAGCTTAGGCGTACGACGGGGCTATGGCTACACCTTC. It codes for CASSLGVRRGYGYTF.